This T cell receptor beta chain is drawn from a study of shared clonotypes between healthy human individuals. Study overall: There were three CD4 naive, three CD4 memory, two CD8 naive and one CD8 memory plates per donor.

The CDR3 consists of 16 residues. Trimming took 3 bases from V and 1 from J, leaving 14 bases between them. Germline V gene sequence: CDR1 SGHRS, CDR2 YFSETQ. Whole-study results and caveats: Genetic and exposure-history diversity was limited by the few donors.

The assay was run at deep level. Profiling relied on immunoSEQ multiplex PCR, and the TCRdb table lists in-frame clones only, not all of them. The sample consists of some 1.5 million clones, over 95% of them appearing once. About this clone: Its specificity is not known.

The TCR sequence derives from a man aged 25 to 40 in good health. Sequenced input: naive CD4+ T cells sorted from blood. The subset was: CD45RA+ positively selected. The rearrangement uses TRBV5-1 and TRBJ1-3; weak D call: TRBD1 (6 bases). The CDR3 DNA sequence: TGCGCCAGCAGCTCGCGCCGGGGGGCTTCTGGAAACACCATATATTTT. Encoded protein: CASSSRRGASGNTIYF.